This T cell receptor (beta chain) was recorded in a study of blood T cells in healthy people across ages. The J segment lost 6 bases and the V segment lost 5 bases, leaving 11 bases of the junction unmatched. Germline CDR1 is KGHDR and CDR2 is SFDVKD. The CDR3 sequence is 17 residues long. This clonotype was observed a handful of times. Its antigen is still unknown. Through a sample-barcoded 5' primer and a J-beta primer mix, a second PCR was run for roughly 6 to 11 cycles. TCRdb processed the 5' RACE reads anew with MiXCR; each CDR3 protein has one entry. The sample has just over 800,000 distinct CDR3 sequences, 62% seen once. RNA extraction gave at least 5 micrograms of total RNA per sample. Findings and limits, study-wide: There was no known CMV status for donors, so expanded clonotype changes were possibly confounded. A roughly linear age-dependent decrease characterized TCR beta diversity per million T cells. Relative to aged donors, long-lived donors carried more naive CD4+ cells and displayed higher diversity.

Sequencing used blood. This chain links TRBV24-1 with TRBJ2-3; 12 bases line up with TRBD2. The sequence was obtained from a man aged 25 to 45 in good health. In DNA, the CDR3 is TGTGCCACCAGTGGCCCCCCTAGCGGGGGGGCGTCGGATACGCAGTATTTT. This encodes CATSGPPSGGASDTQYF.